This TCR beta chain stems from a study of Graves' ophthalmopathy and Graves' hyperthyroidism. For repertoire sequencing, the TCR beta CDR3 regions were amplified from RNA transcripts. HTBI primers served in a first-round RT-PCR, which a second-round multiplex PCR followed. MiXCR, applied by TCRdb to the multiplex PCR reads, yields one record per CDR3 protein. Counted here are about 400,000 distinct CDR3 sequences, under 25% occurring once; the ten biggest clones make up more than 2.5%. V lost 5 bases to trimming and J lost 5 bases, with 7 bases between them. The CDR3 is made up of 11 amino acids. In this sample, this clonotype turned up many times. Hyperthyroidism was new, under 2 months, in patients aged 18 to 65.

Sequenced sample: peripheral blood. The chain combines TRBV12-3 or TRBV12-4 with TRBJ2-7; D unclear. This clonotype was sampled from a woman under 30 with stable Graves' hyperthyroidism. The CDR3 DNA sequence: TGTGCCAGCAGTGCCTGGGACGAGCAGTACTTC. Residues: CASSAWDEQYF.